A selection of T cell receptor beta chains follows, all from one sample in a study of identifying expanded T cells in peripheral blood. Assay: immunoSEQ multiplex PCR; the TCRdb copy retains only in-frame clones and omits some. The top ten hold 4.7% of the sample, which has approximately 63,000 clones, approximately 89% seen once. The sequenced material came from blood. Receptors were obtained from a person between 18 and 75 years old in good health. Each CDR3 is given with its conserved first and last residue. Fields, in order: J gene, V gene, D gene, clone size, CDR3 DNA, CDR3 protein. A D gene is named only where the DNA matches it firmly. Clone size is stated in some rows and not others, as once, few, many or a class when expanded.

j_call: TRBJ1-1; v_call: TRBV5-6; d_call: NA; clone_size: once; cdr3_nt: TGTGCCAGCAGCTTATCCGGGACAACGAACACTGAAGCTTTCTTT; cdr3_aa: CASSLSGTTNTEAFF
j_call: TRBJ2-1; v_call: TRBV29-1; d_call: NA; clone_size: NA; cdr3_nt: TGCAGCGCCTCAGCTATAATCGATGAGCAGTTCTTC; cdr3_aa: CSASAIIDEQFF
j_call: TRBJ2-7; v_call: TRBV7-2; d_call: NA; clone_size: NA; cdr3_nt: TGTGCCAGCAGTCCTGAGGGGGCCTACGAGCAGTACTTC; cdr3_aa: CASSPEGAYEQYF
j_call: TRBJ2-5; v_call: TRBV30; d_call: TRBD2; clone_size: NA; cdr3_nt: TGTGCCTGGAGTATAGGACTAGCGGGGAGGAAGACCCAGTACTTC; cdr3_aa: CAWSIGLAGRKTQYF
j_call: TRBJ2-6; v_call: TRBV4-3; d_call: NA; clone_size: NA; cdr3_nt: TGCGCCAGCAGCCACGCGGGGACTGGGGCCAACGTCCTGACTTTC; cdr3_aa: CASSHAGTGANVLTF
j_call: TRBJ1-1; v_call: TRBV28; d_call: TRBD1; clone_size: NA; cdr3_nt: TGTGCCAGCAGTTCGCAGGGACAGGGAGGGGCTGAAGCTTTCTTT; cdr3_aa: CASSSQGQGGAEAFF
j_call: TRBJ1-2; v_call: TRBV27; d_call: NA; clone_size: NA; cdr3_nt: TGTGCCAGCAGTTCCACCCGGTGGAGGGCCTATGGCTACACCTTC; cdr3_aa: CASSSTRWRAYGYTF
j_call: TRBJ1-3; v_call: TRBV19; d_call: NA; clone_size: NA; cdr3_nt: TGTGCCAGTAGTATCTTGGACAGCTCAGGAAACACCATATATTTT; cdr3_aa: CASSILDSSGNTIYF
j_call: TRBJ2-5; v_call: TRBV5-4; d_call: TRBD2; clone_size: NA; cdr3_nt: TGTGCCAGCAGCTTGGTGGGACTAGGGGAAGAGACCCAGTACTTC; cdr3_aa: CASSLVGLGEETQYF
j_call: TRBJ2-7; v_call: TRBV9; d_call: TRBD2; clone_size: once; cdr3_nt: TGTGCCAGCAGCCCTAGACTAGCGGGGAGCTCCTACGAGCAGTACTTC; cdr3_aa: CASSPRLAGSSYEQYF
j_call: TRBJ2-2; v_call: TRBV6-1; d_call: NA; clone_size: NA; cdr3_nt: TGTGCCAGCAGTGAATGGCAGGACACCGGGGAGCTGTTTTTT; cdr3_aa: CASSEWQDTGELFF
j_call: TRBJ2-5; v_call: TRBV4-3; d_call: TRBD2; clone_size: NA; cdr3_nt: TGCGCCAGCAGCCAGGGGACTAGCGGCACCCAAGAGACCCAGTACTTC; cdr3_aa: CASSQGTSGTQETQYF
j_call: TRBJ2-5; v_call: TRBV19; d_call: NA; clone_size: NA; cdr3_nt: TGTGCCAGTAGTCCCCAGGAGGAGTTTAAAGAGACCCAGTACTTC; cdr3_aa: CASSPQEEFKETQYF
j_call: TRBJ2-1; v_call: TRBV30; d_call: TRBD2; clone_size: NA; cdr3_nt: TGTGCCTGGAAGGTACTAGCGGGAGACTACAATGAGCAGTTCTTC; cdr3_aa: CAWKVLAGDYNEQFF
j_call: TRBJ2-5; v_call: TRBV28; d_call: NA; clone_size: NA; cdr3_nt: TGTGCCAGCAGTAGCAGAAGGACAGAACAAGAGACCCAGTACTTC; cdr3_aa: CASSSRRTEQETQYF
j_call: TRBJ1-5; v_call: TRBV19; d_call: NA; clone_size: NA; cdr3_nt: TGTGCCAGTAGTATGGGGGTTAGAAATCAGCCCCAGCATTTT; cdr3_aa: CASSMGVRNQPQHF
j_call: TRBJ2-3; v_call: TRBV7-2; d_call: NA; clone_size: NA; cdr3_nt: TGTGCCAGCAGCTTAGGAGGGGGGAGAGATACGCAGTATTTT; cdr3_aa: CASSLGGGRDTQYF
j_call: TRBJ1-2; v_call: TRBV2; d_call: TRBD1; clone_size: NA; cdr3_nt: TGTGCCAGCGGGGGACAGGGGGCTAACTATGGCTACACCTTC; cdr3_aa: CASGGQGANYGYTF
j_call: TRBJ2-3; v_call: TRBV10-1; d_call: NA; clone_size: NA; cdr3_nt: TGCGCCAGCTCCAGAGGGGCAGATACGCAGTATTTT; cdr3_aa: CASSRGADTQYF
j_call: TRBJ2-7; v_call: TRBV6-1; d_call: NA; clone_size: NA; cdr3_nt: TGTGCCAGCAGAAAGGATTCCGAGCAGTACTTC; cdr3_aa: CASRKDSEQYF
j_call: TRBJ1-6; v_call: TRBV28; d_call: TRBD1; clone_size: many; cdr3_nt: TGTGCCAGCAGCCTCAATGGACAGGGTAATAATTCACCCCTCCACTTT; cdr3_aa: CASSLNGQGNNSPLHF
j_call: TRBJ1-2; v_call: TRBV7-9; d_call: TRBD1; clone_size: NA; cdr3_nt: TGTGCCAGCAGCCTCACCCAGGGGGACTTGGTCGGCTACACCTTC; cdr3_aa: CASSLTQGDLVGYTF
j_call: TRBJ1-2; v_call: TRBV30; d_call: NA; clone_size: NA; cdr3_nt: TGTGCCTGGAGGGGTGAGGGCATAAACTATGGCTACACCTTC; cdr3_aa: CAWRGEGINYGYTF
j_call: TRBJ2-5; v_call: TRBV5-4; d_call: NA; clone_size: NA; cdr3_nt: TGTGCCAGCAGCGGGGACTCGTCGACCCAGTACTTC; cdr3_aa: CASSGDSSTQYF
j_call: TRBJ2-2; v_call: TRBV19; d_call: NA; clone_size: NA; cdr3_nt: TGTGCCAGTACTCCGCGGGAGCTGTTTTTT; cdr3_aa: CASTPRELFF